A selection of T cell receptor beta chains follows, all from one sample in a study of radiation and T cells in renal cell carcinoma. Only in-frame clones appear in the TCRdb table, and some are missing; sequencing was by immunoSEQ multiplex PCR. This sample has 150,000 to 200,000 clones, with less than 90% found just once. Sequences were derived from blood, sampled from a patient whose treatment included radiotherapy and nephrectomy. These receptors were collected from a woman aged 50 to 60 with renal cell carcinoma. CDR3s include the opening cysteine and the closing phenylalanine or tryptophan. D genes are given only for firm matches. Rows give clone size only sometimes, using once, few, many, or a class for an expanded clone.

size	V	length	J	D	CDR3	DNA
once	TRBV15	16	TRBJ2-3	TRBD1	CATSIARGLGTDTQYF	TGTGCCACCAGCATCGCCAGGGGGCTTGGCACAGATACGCAGTATTTT
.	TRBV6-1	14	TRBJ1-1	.	CASSENTGNTEAFF	TGTGCCAGCAGTGAAAACACCGGGAACACTGAAGCTTTCTTT
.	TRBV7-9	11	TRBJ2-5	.	CASSDLETQYF	TGTGCCAGCAGCGATCTGGAGACCCAGTACTTC
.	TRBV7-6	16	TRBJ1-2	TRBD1	CASSSPGTGSNYGYTF	TGTGCCAGCAGCTCCCCGGGGACAGGGTCTAACTATGGCTACACCTTC
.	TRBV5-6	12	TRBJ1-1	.	CASSLQGRSAFF	TGTGCCAGCAGCCTACAGGGTCGGTCGGCTTTCTTT
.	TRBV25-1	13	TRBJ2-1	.	CASSPRVLGEQFF	TGTGCCAGCAGCCCTCGAGTTTTGGGTGAGCAGTTCTTC
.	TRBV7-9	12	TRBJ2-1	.	CASRLGRSEQFF	TGTGCCAGCAGGCTCGGAAGGAGTGAGCAGTTCTTC
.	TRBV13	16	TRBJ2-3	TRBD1	CASSPRTGGLTDTQYF	TGTGCCAGCAGCCCCCGGACAGGGGGCTTGACAGATACGCAGTATTTT
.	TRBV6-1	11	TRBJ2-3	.	CASSSSDTQYF	TGTGCCAGCAGCTCCTCAGATACGCAGTATTTT
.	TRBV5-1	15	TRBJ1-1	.	CASSLGVGGNLEAFF	TGCGCCAGCAGCTTGGGAGTCGGGGGGAACCTTGAAGCTTTCTTT
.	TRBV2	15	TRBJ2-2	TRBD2	CASSRRWTSRGELFF	TGTGCCAGCAGCCGACGTTGGACTAGCCGCGGGGAGCTGTTTTTT
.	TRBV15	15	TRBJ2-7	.	CATSREGTATYEQYF	TGTGCCACCAGCAGAGAAGGCACAGCCACCTACGAGCAGTACTTC
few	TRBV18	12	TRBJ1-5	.	CASSPRGQPQHF	TGTGCCAGCTCACCCAGGGGTCAGCCCCAGCATTTT
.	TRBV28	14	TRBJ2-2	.	CASSFGLPDGELFF	TGTGCCAGCAGTTTCGGGCTTCCTGACGGGGAGCTGTTTTTT
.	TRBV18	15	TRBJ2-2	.	CASSPPPGNTGELFF	TGTGCCAGCTCACCACCGCCAGGGAACACCGGGGAGCTGTTTTTT
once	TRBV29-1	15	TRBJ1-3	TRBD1	CSAMGQSLSGNTIYF	TGCAGCGCTATGGGACAGAGCCTTTCTGGAAACACCATATATTTT
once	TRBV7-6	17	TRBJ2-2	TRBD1	CASSLVEGQMNTGELFF	TGTGCCAGCAGCTTAGTTGAGGGACAGATGAACACCGGGGAGCTGTTTTTT
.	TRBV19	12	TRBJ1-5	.	CASSPINQPQHF	TGTGCCAGTAGCCCGATCAATCAGCCCCAGCATTTT
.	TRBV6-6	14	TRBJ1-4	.	CASSSGSSNEKLFF	TGTGCCAGCAGTTCAGGGTCTAGTAATGAAAAACTGTTTTTT
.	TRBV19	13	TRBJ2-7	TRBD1	CASWGQGASEQYF	TGTGCCAGTTGGGGACAGGGGGCTAGCGAGCAGTACTTC
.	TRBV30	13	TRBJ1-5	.	CAWSWGGDQPQHF	TGTGCCTGGAGTTGGGGGGGCGATCAGCCCCAGCATTTT
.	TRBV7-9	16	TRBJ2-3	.	CASSFLGGAVTDTQYF	TGTGCCAGCAGCTTTCTAGGGGGGGCGGTCACAGATACGCAGTATTTT
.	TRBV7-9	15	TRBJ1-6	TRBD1	CASSWTGDSKLPLHF	TGTGCCAGCAGTTGGACAGGGGATAGCAAGTTACCCCTCCACTTT
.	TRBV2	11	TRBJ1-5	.	CASSVPQPQHF	TGTGCCAGCAGTGTACCTCAGCCCCAGCATTTT
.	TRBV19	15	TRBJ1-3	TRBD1	CASSSQGSDGNTIYF	TGTGCCAGTAGTTCACAGGGGTCAGATGGAAACACCATATATTTT
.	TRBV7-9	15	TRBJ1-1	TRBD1	CASSYQTGRNTEAFF	TGTGCCAGCAGCTACCAGACAGGGAGGAACACTGAAGCTTTCTTT
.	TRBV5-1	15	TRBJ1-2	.	CASSLRTEANYGYTF	TGCGCCAGCAGCTTGAGAACGGAAGCTAACTATGGCTACACCTTC
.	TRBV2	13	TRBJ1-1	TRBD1	CASSDWQGAEAFF	TGTGCCAGCAGTGATTGGCAGGGGGCTGAAGCTTTCTTT
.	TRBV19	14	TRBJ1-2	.	CASSMEMGLYGYTF	TGTGCCAGTAGTATGGAAATGGGGCTCTATGGCTACACCTTC
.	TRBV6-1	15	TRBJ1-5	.	CASSAGWNGNQPQHF	TGTGCCAGCAGTGCGGGTTGGAACGGAAATCAGCCCCAGCATTTT
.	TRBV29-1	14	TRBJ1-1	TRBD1	CSVEVGQGAGEAFF	TGCAGCGTTGAAGTAGGACAGGGGGCGGGTGAAGCTTTCTTT
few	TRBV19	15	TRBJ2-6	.	CASSPQSSGANVLTF	TGTGCCAGTAGTCCTCAGAGCTCTGGGGCCAACGTCCTGACTTTC
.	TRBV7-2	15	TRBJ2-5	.	CASSLGGSALETQYF	TGTGCCAGCAGCTTAGGAGGTAGCGCCCTGGAGACCCAGTACTTC
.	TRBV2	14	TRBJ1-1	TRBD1	CASRRDRVNTEAFF	TGTGCCAGCAGGCGGGACAGGGTGAACACTGAAGCTTTCTTT
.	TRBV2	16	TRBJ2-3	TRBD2	CASTLGLAGVSDTQYF	TGTGCCAGCACTCTAGGACTAGCGGGGGTCTCAGATACGCAGTATTTT
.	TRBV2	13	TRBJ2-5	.	CASSLEYQETQYF	TGTGCCAGCAGTTTAGAATACCAAGAGACCCAGTACTTC
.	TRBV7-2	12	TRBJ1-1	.	CASSLQNTEAFF	TGTGCCAGCAGCTTACAGAACACTGAAGCTTTCTTT
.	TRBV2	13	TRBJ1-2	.	CASSTQGNYGYTF	TGTGCCAGCAGTACTCAGGGAAACTATGGCTACACCTTC
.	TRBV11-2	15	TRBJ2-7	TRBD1	CASSLGRQGNYEQYF	TGTGCCAGCAGCTTAGGGCGACAGGGAAACTACGAGCAGTACTTC
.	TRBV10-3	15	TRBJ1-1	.	CAISQAGLQNTEAFF	TGTGCCATCAGTCAAGCGGGACTCCAGAACACTGAAGCTTTCTTT
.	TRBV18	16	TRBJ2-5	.	CASSPPFQGIGETQYF	TGTGCCAGCTCACCACCGTTTCAAGGGATCGGGGAGACCCAGTACTTC
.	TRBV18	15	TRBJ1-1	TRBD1	CASSPRQGMNTEAFF	TGTGCCAGCTCACCCCGACAGGGGATGAACACTGAAGCTTTCTTT
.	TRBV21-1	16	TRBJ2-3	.	CASSKALGSVPDTQYF	TGTGCCAGCAGCAAAGCGCTGGGTAGCGTCCCAGATACGCAGTATTTT